This TCR beta chain was sequenced during a study of sequential checkpoint blockade in melanoma. Measured with immunoSEQ multiplex PCR; TCRdb has only the in-frame clones, and not every one. Of fewer than 50,000 clones listed, approximately 90% are singletons. Treatment specified: randomized to nivolumab then ipilimumab (arm A) or the reverse (arm B). The sample in question was CD8+ T cells sorted from blood (inferred from file names), obtained from a patient given nivolumab and ipilimumab in sequence. The sequence came from a human donor with melanoma.

The CDR3 loop is CASSQSTGGASGNTIYF. The CDR3 DNA sequence: TGCGCCAGCAGTCAATCGACAGGGGGCGCATCTGGAAACACCATATATTTT. The rearrangement joins TRBV23-1 to TRBJ1-3; TRBD1 matches 10 bases. TRBV23-1 is annotated as an ORF whose role is uncertain. Trimming removed 0 bases from V and 1 base from J; junction bases left unmatched: 3. The CDR3 totals 17 residues.